One sample yielded the 15 T cell receptor beta chains listed below, sequenced in a study of cytomegalovirus exposure and HLA in healthy donors. The PCR had 60 Vbeta and 13 Jbeta primers. Some clones are missing from TCRdb's copy, which holds only in-frame ones; the method was immunoSEQ multiplex PCR. The repertoire holds some 130,000 clones, with around 74% as singletons. The sequencing input was PBMCs. These receptors came from a male donor in good health and CMV-seronegative.

The genes are TRBV5-1 and TRBJ2-1; 10 positions match TRBD1. Trimming cost V 2 bases and J 6 bases; bases outside gene matches: 8. CDR1 and CDR2 from the germline V gene are SGHRS and YFSETQ. This CDR3 comprises 16 residues. The CDR3 DNA reads as TGCGCCAGCAGCTTCGGGACAGGGGCCACCCTCAATGAGCAGTTCTTC. This sequence encodes CASSFGTGATLNEQFF.

V and J are TRBV5-6 and TRBJ1-6; D is perhaps TRBD1 (5 bases). Trimming left V 0 bases short and J 7 bases short, with 11 bases between. The length of the CDR3 is 15 residues. Looked up from germline, CDR1 is SGHDT and CDR2 is YYEEEE. The CDR3 sequence: CASSLGAGMNSPLHF. CDR3 in DNA: TGTGCCAGCAGCTTGGGAGCAGGGATGAATTCACCCCTCCACTTT.

The chain joins TRBV6-5 to TRBJ1-2; 8 nucleotides line up with TRBD1. Trimming removed 5 bases from V and 8 bases from J; junction bases left unmatched: 10. Per germline, CDR1 MNHEY and CDR2 SVGAGI. The CDR3 sequence is 14 residues long. The CDR3 DNA follows: TGTGCCAGCAGTCACTTAACAGGGGGGAGAGGCTACACCTTC. Its protein is CASSHLTGGRGYTF.

The J gene is TRBJ2-5, the V gene TRBV7-9; 9 bases line up with TRBD2. CDR1 is SEHNR, CDR2 FQNEAQ, per germline (reference sequence). The junction had 11 bases not matched to a gene; V was cut back by 0 bases and J by 6 bases. This CDR3 has 17 residues. The CDR3, as DNA: TGTGCCAGCAGCTTAGCGCTCAGGGCTAGCGGGGCAAAGACCCAGTACTTC. As protein: CASSLALRASGAKTQYF.

The chain links TRBV5-4 to TRBJ2-7; TRBD1 matches at 9 bases. CDR3 length: 15 residues. Germline V gives CDR1 SGHNT, CDR2 YYREEE (reference sequence). V shed 4 bases, J shed 4 bases, and the junction held 9 bases outside the gene matches. This chain's CDR3 is CASSRGVGQGYEQYF. The CDR3 DNA follows: TGTGCCAGCAGCCGAGGGGTGGGACAGGGTTACGAGCAGTACTTC.

The chain joins TRBV7-4 to TRBJ1-6, with TRBD1 matching over 7 bases. Losses at the gene ends were 5 bases for V and 8 bases for J; bases not matched to a gene: 12. Per germline, CDR1 SGHVT and CDR2 SQSDAQ. The CDR3 has 16 residues. The CDR3 bases are TGTGCCAGCAGCGTCTGGCCGGGACAGCAATATTCACCCCTCCACTTT. This codes for CASSVWPGQQYSPLHF.

The V and J genes are TRBV25-1 and TRBJ1-6, with TRBD1 identical over 8 bases. Germline V lookup: CDR1 MGHDK, CDR2 SYGVNS. The V segment lost 7 bases and the J segment 5 bases; nucleotides outside the gene matches: 7. The CDR3 is 15 amino acids. The CDR3 sequence is CASTSTTGDNSPLHF. In DNA, the CDR3 is TGTGCCAGCACTTCAACGACAGGGGATAATTCACCCCTCCACTTT. Looking up the rest from reference TRBV25-1 and TRBJ1-6 gives the full variable domain: EADIYQTPRYLVIGTGKKITLECSQTMGHDKMYWYQQDPGMELHLIHYSYGVNSTEKGDLSSESTVSRIRTEHFPLTLESARPSHTSQYLCASTSTTGDNSPLHFGNGTRLTVT.

V usage is TRBV27 and J usage is TRBJ2-7; D uncertain. V lost 6 bases and J 4 bases, leaving 13 bases between the germline ends. CDR3 length: 13 residues. The germline V gene encodes CDR1 MNHEY and CDR2 SMNVEV (reference sequence). The CDR3 sequence is CASRLKAAYEQYF. CDR3 DNA: TGTGCCAGCAGGCTGAAGGCGGCATACGAGCAGTACTTC.

The V gene is TRBV19, the J gene TRBJ2-7, with 8 nucleotides matching TRBD2. CDR3 length: 17 residues. Germline trimming cut 3 bases from V and 2 bases from J; bases unmatched to any gene: 12. Germline V gene data show CDR1 as LNHDA and CDR2 as SQIVND (reference sequence). CDR3 bases: TGTGCCAGTAGTATCACGCGAAGCGGGAGAATCCCCTACGAGCAGTACTTC. Translating gives CASSITRSGRIPYEQYF.

Note on this clone: At one end the junction does not follow the germline gene, possibly because of a read error. DNA for the CDR3: TGTTCCAGCACCCTGGGGAGCGGGGGCACAGATACGCAGTATTTT. Its protein is CSSTLGSGGTDTQYF. The chain is built from TRBV7-9 and TRBJ2-3; 7 bases align to TRBD2. Germline V gene sequence: CDR1 SEHNR, CDR2 FQNEAQ (reference sequence). CDR3 size: 15 residues.

This clone was observed once. In nucleotides, the CDR3 is TGTGCCAGCAGTTTCGAGCAGGTCCCTTTGAATGAGCAGTTCTTC. Residues: CASSFEQVPLNEQFF. The chain combines TRBV28 with TRBJ2-1; D gene uncertain. The CDR3 spans 15 residues. Germline CDR1 reads MDHEN; CDR2 reads SYDVKM. Trimming took off 3 bases at V and 7 bases at J, with 16 bases between the two ends.

This clone has just a few counts. The chain couples TRBV29-1 to TRBJ2-5, with D hard to call. Per the germline V gene, CDR1 is SQVTM and CDR2 is ANQGSEA. This CDR3 region has 12 residues. V was cut by 3 bases and J by 4 bases, with 9 bases left in between. The CDR3 DNA sequence: TGCAGCGTTGACCGACAATCAGAGACCCAGTACTTC. As protein: CSVDRQSETQYF.

V is TRBV7-3 and J is TRBJ2-1, with 14 positions matching TRBD2. The CDR3 extends over 16 amino acids. Per the germline V gene, CDR1 is SGHTA and CDR2 is FQGTGA. Germline trimming cut 5 bases from V and 5 bases from J; bases unmatched to any gene: 5. This CDR3 reads CASSLTSGGANNEQFF. Written as DNA, the CDR3 is TGTGCCAGCAGCCTGACTAGCGGGGGGGCGAACAATGAGCAGTTCTTC.

This chain uses TRBV6-5 with TRBJ1-4; TRBD1 is a possible D gene (6 bases). The CDR3 contains 14 residues. Per germline, CDR1 MNHEY and CDR2 SVGAGI. V was shortened by 4 bases and J by 4 bases, with 10 bases between the two germline ends. CDR3 sequence (DNA): TGTGCCAGCAGTTTTCGAGGGGGTAATGAAAAACTGTTTTTT. Translating gives CASSFRGGNEKLFF.

The chain employs TRBV28 and TRBJ2-7; tentative D call: TRBD1 (7 bases). CDR1 and CDR2 (germline): MDHEN, SYDVKM. The ends were cut back, 6 bases at V and 3 bases at J, with 18 bases in the middle. CDR3 length: 15 amino acids. For the CDR3, the DNA is TGTGCCAGCAGGTCGGGCGGAGGGGGCCTCTACGAGCAGTACTTC. This translates into CASRSGGGGLYEQYF.